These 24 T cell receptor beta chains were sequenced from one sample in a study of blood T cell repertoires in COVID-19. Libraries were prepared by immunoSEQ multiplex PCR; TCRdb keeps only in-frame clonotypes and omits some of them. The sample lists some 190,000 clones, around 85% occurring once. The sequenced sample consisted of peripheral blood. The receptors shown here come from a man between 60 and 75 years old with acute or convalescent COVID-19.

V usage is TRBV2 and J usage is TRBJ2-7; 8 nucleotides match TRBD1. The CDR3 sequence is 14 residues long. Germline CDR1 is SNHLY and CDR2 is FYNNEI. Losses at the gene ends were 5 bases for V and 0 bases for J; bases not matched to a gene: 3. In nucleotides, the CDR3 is TGTGCCAGCAGTCGGGACAGGTTCTCCTACGAGCAGTACTTC. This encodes CASSRDRFSYEQYF.

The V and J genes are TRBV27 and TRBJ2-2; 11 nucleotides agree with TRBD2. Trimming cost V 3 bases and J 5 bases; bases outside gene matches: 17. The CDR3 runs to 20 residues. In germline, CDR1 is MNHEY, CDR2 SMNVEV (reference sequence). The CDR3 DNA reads TGTGCCAGCAGTTTTCGAGCGGGACTAGCGGCGTTAAGGGGGACCGGGGAGCTGTTTTTT. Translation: CASSFRAGLAALRGTGELFF.

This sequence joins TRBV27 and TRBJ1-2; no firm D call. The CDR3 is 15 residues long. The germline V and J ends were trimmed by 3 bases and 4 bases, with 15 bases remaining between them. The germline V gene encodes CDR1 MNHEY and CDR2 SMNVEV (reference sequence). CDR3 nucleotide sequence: TGTGCCAGCAGTTTCGGGAGGGATAGTGGCTATGGCTACACCTTC. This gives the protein CASSFGRDSGYGYTF.

CDR3 in DNA: TGTGCCAGCAGGGCCCCGGGACTAAACACCGGGGAGCTGTTTTTT. It yields the protein CASRAPGLNTGELFF. This sequence joins TRBV3-1 (or the pseudogene TRBV3-2) and TRBJ2-2, with 7 bases fitting TRBD2. The CDR3 runs to 15 residues. CDR1 is LGHDT and CDR2 is YNNKEL in the germline V gene (reference sequence). V lost 6 bases to trimming and J lost 2 bases; unmatched junction nucleotides: 6.

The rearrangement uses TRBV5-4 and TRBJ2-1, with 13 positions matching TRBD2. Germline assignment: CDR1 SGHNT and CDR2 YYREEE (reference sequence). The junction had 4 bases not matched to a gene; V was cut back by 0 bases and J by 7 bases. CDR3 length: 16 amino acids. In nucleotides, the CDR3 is TGTGCCAGCAGCTTGGCCGGACTAGCGGGAGTAAATGAGCAGTTCTTC. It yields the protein CASSLAGLAGVNEQFF.

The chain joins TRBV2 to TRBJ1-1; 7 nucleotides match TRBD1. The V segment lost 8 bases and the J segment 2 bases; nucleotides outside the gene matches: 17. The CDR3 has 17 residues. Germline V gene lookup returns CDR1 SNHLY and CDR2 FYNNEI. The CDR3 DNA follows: TGTGCCAGCTACCATTCGACAGACAGGGTCGCAAACACTGAAGCTTTCTTT. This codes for CASYHSTDRVANTEAFF.

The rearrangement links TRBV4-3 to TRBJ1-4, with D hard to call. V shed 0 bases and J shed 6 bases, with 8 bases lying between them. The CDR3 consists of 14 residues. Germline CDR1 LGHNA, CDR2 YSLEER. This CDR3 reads CASSQETADEKLFF. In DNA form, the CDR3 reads TGCGCCAGCAGCCAAGAAACAGCTGATGAAAAACTGTTTTTT.

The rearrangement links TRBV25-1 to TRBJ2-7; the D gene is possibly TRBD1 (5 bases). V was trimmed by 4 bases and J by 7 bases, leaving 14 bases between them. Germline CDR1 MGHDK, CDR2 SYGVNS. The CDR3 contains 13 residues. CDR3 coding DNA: TGTGCCAGCAGTGGGACAACTGGTCTGGAGCAGTACTTC. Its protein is CASSGTTGLEQYF.

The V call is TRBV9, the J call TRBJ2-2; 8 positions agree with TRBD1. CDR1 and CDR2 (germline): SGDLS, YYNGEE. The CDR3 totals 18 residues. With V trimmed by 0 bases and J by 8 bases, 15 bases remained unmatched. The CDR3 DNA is TGTGCCAGCAGCGTAGGAGATGCGATCGACAGGGGAATGGGGGAGCTGTTTTTT. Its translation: CASSVGDAIDRGMGELFF.

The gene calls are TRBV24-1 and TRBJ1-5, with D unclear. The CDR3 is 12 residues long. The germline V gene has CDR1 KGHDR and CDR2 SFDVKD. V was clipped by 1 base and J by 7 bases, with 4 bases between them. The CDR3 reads CATSDFGQPQHF. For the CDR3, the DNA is TGTGCCACCAGTGATTTTGGCCAGCCCCAGCATTTT.

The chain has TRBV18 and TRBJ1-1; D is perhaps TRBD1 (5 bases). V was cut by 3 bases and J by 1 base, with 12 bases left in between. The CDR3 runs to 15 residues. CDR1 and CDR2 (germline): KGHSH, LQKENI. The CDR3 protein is CASSPSLTGNTEAFF. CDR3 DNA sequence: TGTGCCAGCTCACCCTCTTTAACAGGGAACACTGAAGCTTTCTTT.

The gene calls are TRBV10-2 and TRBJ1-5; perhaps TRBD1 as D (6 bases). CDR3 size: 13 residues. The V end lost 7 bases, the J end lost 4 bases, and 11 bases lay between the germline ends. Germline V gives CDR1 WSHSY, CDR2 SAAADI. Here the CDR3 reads CASTRGGNQPQHF. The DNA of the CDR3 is TGCGCCAGCACGAGAGGGGGAAATCAGCCCCAGCATTTT.

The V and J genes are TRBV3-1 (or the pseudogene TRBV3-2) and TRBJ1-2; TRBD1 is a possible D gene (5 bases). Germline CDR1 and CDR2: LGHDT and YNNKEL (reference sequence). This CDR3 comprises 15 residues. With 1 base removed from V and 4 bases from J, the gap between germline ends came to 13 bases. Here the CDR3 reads CASSQALLGLYGYTF. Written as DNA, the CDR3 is TGTGCCAGCAGCCAAGCTCTGCTGGGACTCTATGGCTACACCTTC.

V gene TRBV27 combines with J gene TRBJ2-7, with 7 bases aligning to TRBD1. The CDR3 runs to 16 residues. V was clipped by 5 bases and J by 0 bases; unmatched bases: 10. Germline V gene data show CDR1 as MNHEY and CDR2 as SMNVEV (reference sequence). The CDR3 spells CASSPLGTESSYEQYF. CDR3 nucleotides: TGTGCCAGCAGTCCACTCGGGACAGAGAGCTCCTACGAGCAGTACTTC.

CDR3 in amino acids: CASGGEGEIDTQYF. CDR3 DNA: TGTGCCAGCGGGGGGGAGGGCGAGATAGATACGCAGTATTTT. This rearrangement joins TRBV6-5 to TRBJ2-3; 7 positions agree with TRBD2. With 8 bases clipped from V and 5 bases from J, the junction kept 10 bases outside the gene matches. The CDR3 runs 14 residues. Germline CDR1 and CDR2: MNHEY and SVGAGI.

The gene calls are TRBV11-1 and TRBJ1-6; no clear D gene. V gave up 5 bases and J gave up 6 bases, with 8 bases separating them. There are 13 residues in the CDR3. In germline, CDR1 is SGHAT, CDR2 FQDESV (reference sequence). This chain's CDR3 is CASSPEGNSPLHF. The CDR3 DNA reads TGTGCCAGCAGCCCAGAGGGTAATTCACCCCTCCACTTT.

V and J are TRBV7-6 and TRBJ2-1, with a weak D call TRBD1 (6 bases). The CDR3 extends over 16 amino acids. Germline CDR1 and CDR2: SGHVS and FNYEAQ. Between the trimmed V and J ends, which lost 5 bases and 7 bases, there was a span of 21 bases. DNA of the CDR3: TGTGCCAGCAGCCCCGAGGGACAAGGAGGACGGAATGAGCAGTTCTTC. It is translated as CASSPEGQGGRNEQFF. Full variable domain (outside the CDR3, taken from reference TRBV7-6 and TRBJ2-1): GAGVSQSPRYKVTKRGQDVALRCDPISGHVSLYWYRQALGQGPEFLTYFNYEAQQDKSGLPNDRFSAERPEGSISTLTIQRTEQRDSAMYRCASSPEGQGGRNEQFFGPGTRLTVL.

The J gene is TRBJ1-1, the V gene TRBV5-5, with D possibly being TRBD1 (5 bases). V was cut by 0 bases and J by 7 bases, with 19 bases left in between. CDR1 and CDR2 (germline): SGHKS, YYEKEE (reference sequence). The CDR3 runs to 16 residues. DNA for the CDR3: TGTGCCAGCAGCTTGGAGTGGGGGACTAGGAACCATGAAGCTTTCTTT. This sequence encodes CASSLEWGTRNHEAFF.

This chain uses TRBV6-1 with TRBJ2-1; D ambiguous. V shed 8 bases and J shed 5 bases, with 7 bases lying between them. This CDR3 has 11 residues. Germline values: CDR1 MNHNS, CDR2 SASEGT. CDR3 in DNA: TGTGCCAGCGGCCCAAACAATGAGCAGTTCTTC. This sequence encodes CASGPNNEQFF.

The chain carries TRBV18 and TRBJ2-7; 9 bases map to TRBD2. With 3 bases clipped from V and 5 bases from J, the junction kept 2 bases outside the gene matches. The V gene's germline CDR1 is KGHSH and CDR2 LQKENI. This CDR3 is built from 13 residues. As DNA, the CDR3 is TGTGCCAGCTCACCGGGACTAGCAAACGAGCAGTACTTC. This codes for CASSPGLANEQYF.

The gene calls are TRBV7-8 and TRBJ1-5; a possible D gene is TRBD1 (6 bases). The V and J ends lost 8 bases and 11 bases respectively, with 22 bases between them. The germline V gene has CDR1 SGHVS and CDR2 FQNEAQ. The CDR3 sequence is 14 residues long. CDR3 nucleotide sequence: TGTGCCAGCGCCCTAAGGGACACCGACGAGGCCCAGCATTTT. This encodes CASALRDTDEAQHF.

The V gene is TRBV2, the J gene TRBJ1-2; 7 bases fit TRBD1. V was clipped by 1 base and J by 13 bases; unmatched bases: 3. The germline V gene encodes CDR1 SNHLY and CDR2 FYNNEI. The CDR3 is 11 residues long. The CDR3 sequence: CASSEGRTGTF. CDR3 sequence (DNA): TGTGCCAGCAGTGAAGGGAGGACAGGCACCTTC.

In DNA form, the CDR3 reads TGTGCCAGCAGTGGTCTTAGGACAGGCGAAGCTTTCTTT. Translation gives CASSGLRTGEAFF. The genes are TRBV25-1 and TRBJ1-1; 7 bases line up with TRBD1. Germline lookup yields CDR1 MGHDK and CDR2 SYGVNS. The CDR3 loop spans 13 amino acids. The J segment lost 8 bases and the V segment lost 4 bases, leaving 7 bases of the junction unmatched.

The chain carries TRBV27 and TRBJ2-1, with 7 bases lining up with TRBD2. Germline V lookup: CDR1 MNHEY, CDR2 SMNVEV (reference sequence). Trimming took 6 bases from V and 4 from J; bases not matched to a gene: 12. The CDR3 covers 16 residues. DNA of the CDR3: TGTGCCAGCAGCCCATTGAAGACTAGCAGATACAATGAGCAGTTCTTC. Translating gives CASSPLKTSRYNEQFF.